The 25 T cell receptor beta chains below were found in one sample sequenced in a study of cytomegalovirus exposure and HLA in healthy donors. PCR amplification relied on 60 Vbeta primers (plus 13 Jbeta primers). This table comes from immunoSEQ multiplex PCR, and its TCRdb copy is limited to in-frame clones, with some not included. This table holds fewer than 200,000 clones, about 82% found once. Sequenced material: PBMCs. The receptors here all came from a woman in her twenties or thirties in good health and CMV-seropositive.

The V and J genes are TRBV5-4 and TRBJ1-1; the match to TRBD1 covers 7 bases. Germline values: CDR1 SGHNT, CDR2 YYREEE (reference sequence). The CDR3 runs to 14 residues. The V gene end was trimmed by 5 bases and the J gene end by 4 bases; junction bases not matched to a gene: 8. The CDR3 loop is CASSAGGYFTEAFF. The CDR3 coding sequence is TGTGCCAGCAGTGCAGGGGGTTACTTCACTGAAGCTTTCTTT.

The chain joins TRBV15 to TRBJ2-1, with D possibly matching TRBD2 (7 bases). The V end lost 8 bases, the J end lost 2 bases, and 19 bases lay between the germline ends. The germline gives CDR1 LNHNV, CDR2 YYDKDF (reference sequence). The CDR3 contains 16 residues. As DNA, the CDR3 is TGTGCCACCGGGTTGAGGGGGGGTGTAACCTACAATGAGCAGTTCTTC. Translation: CATGLRGGVTYNEQFF.

V usage is TRBV30 and J usage is TRBJ1-3, with D possibly matching TRBD1 (6 bases). V was trimmed by 1 base and J by 7 bases, leaving 11 bases between them. Germline V gives CDR1 GTSNPN, CDR2 SVGIG (reference sequence). The CDR3 has 13 residues. The CDR3 region is CAWSGTVANTIYF. CDR3 nucleotides: TGTGCCTGGAGTGGGACAGTGGCTAACACCATATATTTT. The full variable domain, rest sourced from reference TRBV30 and TRBJ1-3, is SQTIHQWPATLVQPVGSPLSLECTVEGTSNPNLYWYRQAAGRGLQLLFYSVGIGQISSEVPQNLSASRPQDRQFILSSKKLLLSDSGFYLCAWSGTVANTIYFGEGSWLTVV.

V is TRBV27 and J is TRBJ1-5; 9 nucleotides agree with TRBD1. This CDR3 is built from 16 residues. CDR1 is MNHEY, CDR2 SMNVEV, per germline (reference sequence). Losses at the gene ends were 6 bases for V and 0 bases for J; bases not matched to a gene: 6. The CDR3 spells CASRTGGWDSNQPQHF. For the CDR3, the DNA is TGTGCCAGCAGAACAGGGGGCTGGGATAGCAATCAGCCCCAGCATTTT.

The chain is built from TRBV5-1 and TRBJ2-3; 7 positions match TRBD1. J was trimmed by 4 bases and V by 0 bases; bases with no gene match: 5. The CDR3 is 15 amino acids. The germline CDR1 and CDR2 sequences are SGHRS and YFSETQ. Here the CDR3 reads CASSLGQGVADTQYF. The CDR3 DNA is TGCGCCAGCAGCTTGGGACAGGGAGTAGCAGATACGCAGTATTTT. Based on the CDR3 plus reference TRBV5-1 and TRBJ2-3, the full variable domain is KAGVTQTPRYLIKTRGQQVTLSCSPISGHRSVSWYQQTPGQGLQFLFEYFSETQRNKGNFPGRFSGRQFSNSRSEMNVSTLELGDSALYLCASSLGQGVADTQYFGPGTRLTVL.

V usage is TRBV5-1 and J usage is TRBJ1-2; perhaps TRBD1 as D (5 bases). The CDR3 contains 15 residues. CDR1 SGHRS and CDR2 YFSETQ come from the germline V gene. V was trimmed by 2 bases and J by 3 bases, leaving 14 bases between them. CDR3 sequence reads: CASSFSTDQYYGYTF. In DNA form, the CDR3 reads TGCGCCAGCAGCTTCTCGACAGACCAATACTATGGCTACACCTTC.

The chain employs TRBV29-1 and TRBJ2-1, with 14 bases aligning to TRBD2. V gave up 7 bases and J gave up 4 bases; unmatched junction bases: 9. Looked up from germline, CDR1 is SQVTM and CDR2 is ANQGSEA. This CDR3 contains 16 residues. The CDR3 sequence is CSATGTSGGEYNEQFF. In DNA, the CDR3 is TGCAGCGCCACCGGGACTAGCGGGGGAGAATACAATGAGCAGTTCTTC.

The count of this clone is one. V gene TRBV4-2 combines with J gene TRBJ2-3, with 10 bases fitting TRBD2. This CDR3 region has 19 residues. Germline CDR1 reads LGHNA; CDR2 reads YNFKEQ. The V and J ends lost 0 bases and 2 bases, in that order; junction bases with no gene match: 11. The CDR3 DNA reads as TGTGCCAGCAGCCAAGATCCAGCGGGGGGGCTCTGGCTCACAGATACGCAGTATTTT. Amino acid sequence: CASSQDPAGGLWLTDTQYF.

The rearrangement links TRBV5-1 to TRBJ1-5; D unresolved. The V gene lost 5 bases and the J gene lost 4 bases, with 10 bases spanning the gap. Germline V gene sequence: CDR1 SGHRS, CDR2 YFSETQ. This CDR3 has 13 residues. DNA of the CDR3: TGCGCCAGCAGATTGCAATCAAATCAGCCCCAGCATTTT. It yields the protein CASRLQSNQPQHF.

This chain uses TRBV5-4 with TRBJ2-3, with D possibly being TRBD1 (6 bases). Germline V gene sequence: CDR1 SGHNT, CDR2 YYREEE (reference sequence). The V end was cut by 2 bases, the J end by 2 bases, with 9 bases between. CDR3 length: 14 residues. The CDR3 here is CASSFQGPTDTQYF. The CDR3 DNA sequence: TGTGCCAGCAGCTTCCAGGGGCCCACAGATACGCAGTATTTT.

V gene TRBV6-6 combines with J gene TRBJ1-4; D not resolved. Trimming took off 6 bases at V and 5 bases at J, with 13 bases between the two ends. The length of the CDR3 is 14 residues. Germline values: CDR1 MNHNY, CDR2 SVGAGI (reference sequence). The CDR3 DNA follows: TGTGCCAGCAGACTATTCGACCCAAATGAAAAACTGTTTTTT. Protein product: CASRLFDPNEKLFF.

This rearrangement joins TRBV5-6 to TRBJ2-5; tentatively, D is TRBD2 (6 bases). Trimming took off 2 bases at V and 5 bases at J, with 16 bases between the two ends. This CDR3 has 15 residues. Germline CDR1 and CDR2: SGHDT and YYEEEE. Here the CDR3 reads CASSFSGVFLETQYF. Here the CDR3 DNA reads TGTGCCAGCAGCTTCTCGGGGGTTTTTTTGGAGACCCAGTACTTC.

This chain uses TRBV29-1 with TRBJ1-2; the D gene is possibly TRBD1 (5 bases). The CDR3 is 14 amino acids. Germline V gives CDR1 SQVTM, CDR2 ANQGSEA. V was clipped by 0 bases and J by 5 bases, with 13 bases between them. The CDR3: CSVEDRGTAYGYTF. The CDR3 region has the DNA TGCAGCGTTGAAGATCGGGGGACGGCTTATGGCTACACCTTC.

The rearrangement uses TRBV7-8 and TRBJ2-1; D uncertain. V shed 1 base and J shed 8 bases, with 3 bases lying between them. The CDR3 runs to 11 residues. CDR1 and CDR2 from the germline V gene are SGHVS and FQNEAQ. The CDR3 spells CASSLDYEQFF. DNA for the CDR3: TGTGCCAGCAGCTTAGACTATGAGCAGTTCTTC.

The genes are TRBV7-9 and TRBJ2-1; 8 bases are a match to TRBD2. V trimming: 8 bases; J trimming: 4 bases; junction bases outside the gene matches: 4. Germline CDR1 reads SEHNR; CDR2 reads FQNEAQ (reference sequence). This CDR3 has 13 amino acids. CDR3 sequence (DNA): TGTGCCAGCGGCGGGGGGCTTTACAATGAGCAGTTCTTC. It is translated as CASGGGLYNEQFF.

V and J are TRBV7-8 and TRBJ1-2; no definite D call. Germline values: CDR1 SGHVS, CDR2 FQNEAQ. This CDR3 comprises 14 residues. V lost 3 bases and J 2 bases, leaving 10 bases between the germline ends. CDR3 sequence: CASSLGARNYGYTF. DNA for the CDR3: TGTGCCAGCAGCTTGGGCGCCAGAAACTATGGCTACACCTTC.

J is TRBJ2-7 and V is TRBV6-5, with a tentative D call TRBD2 (6 bases). Germline lookup yields CDR1 MNHEY and CDR2 SVGAGI. V lost 4 bases to trimming and J lost 9 bases, with 19 bases between them. This CDR3 comprises 14 residues. CDR3 protein: CASSSGLTFSVQYF. The CDR3 DNA reads TGTGCCAGCAGTTCGGGACTGACTTTCTCCGTGCAGTACTTC.

CDR3 sequence reads: CASSLEAADGYTF. The CDR3 DNA reads TGTGCCAGCAGCTTAGAAGCGGCGGATGGCTACACCTTC. J is TRBJ1-2 and V is TRBV7-9; no clear D gene. This CDR3 is built from 13 residues. CDR1 is SEHNR, CDR2 FQNEAQ, per germline (reference sequence). Trimming pared 1 base from V and 6 bases from J, leaving 9 bases between.

This clone was picked up one time. V gene TRBV9 combines with J gene TRBJ1-2; 7 bases are shared with TRBD1. The CDR3 extends over 14 amino acids. J lost 6 bases, V lost 4 bases, and 9 bases had no gene match. Germline assignment: CDR1 SGDLS and CDR2 YYNGEE. The CDR3 spells CASSPGTAGDGYTF. In DNA, the CDR3 is TGTGCCAGCAGCCCCGGGACAGCTGGAGATGGCTACACCTTC.

This clone was seen more than once but under ten times. This chain uses TRBV20-1 with TRBJ2-3; D uncertain. The CDR3 loop spans 11 amino acids. The germline V and J ends were trimmed by 6 bases and 3 bases, with 7 bases remaining between them. Germline CDR1 and CDR2: DFQATT and SNEGSKA (reference sequence). CDR3 region: CSADKTDTQYF. The CDR3 DNA reads TGCAGTGCCGACAAGACAGATACGCAGTATTTT.

The rearrangement links TRBV27 to TRBJ2-5, with D perhaps matching TRBD2 (6 bases). Trimming pared 2 bases from V and 4 bases from J, leaving 8 bases between. Per germline, CDR1 MNHEY and CDR2 SMNVEV (reference sequence). This CDR3 region has 13 residues. CDR3 nucleotide sequence: TGTGCCAGCAGTTTAAAGGAGGGAGAGACCCAGTACTTC. As protein: CASSLKEGETQYF.

The chain uses TRBV7-9 and TRBJ1-2, with 9 nucleotides matching TRBD1. CDR1 is SEHNR, CDR2 FQNEAQ, per germline (reference sequence). The CDR3 is 16 residues long. V trimming: 4 bases; J trimming: 6 bases; junction bases outside the gene matches: 12. In DNA form, the CDR3 reads TGTGCCAGCAGCTCGACTACCGGGACAGGGCTTCATGGCTACACCTTC. Translating gives CASSSTTGTGLHGYTF. Full variable domain (missing parts from reference TRBV7-9 and TRBJ1-2): DTGVSQNPRHKITKRGQNVTFRCDPISEHNRLYWYRQTLGQGPEFLTYFQNEAQLEKSRLLSDRFSAERPKGSFSTLEIQRTEQGDSAMYLCASSSTTGTGLHGYTFGSGTRLTVV.

CDR3 amino acids: CASSFRGLTSGANVLTF. In nucleotides, the CDR3 is TGCGCCAGCAGCTTCAGGGGGCTGACGTCTGGGGCCAACGTCCTGACTTTC. The chain is built from TRBV5-1 and TRBJ2-6; 8 positions match TRBD1. This CDR3 is 17 amino acids long. V shed 2 bases, J shed 1 base, and the junction held 5 bases outside the gene matches. Germline-derived CDR1 and CDR2 are SGHRS and YFSETQ.

The J gene is TRBJ1-1, the V gene TRBV15, with D maybe TRBD1 (5 bases). Trimming stripped 3 bases from V and 6 bases from J, with 11 bases between. Germline loops: CDR1 LNHNV, CDR2 YYDKDF (reference sequence). This CDR3 spans 13 amino acids. CDR3 region: CATSRGWGAEAFF. In DNA, the CDR3 is TGTGCCACCAGCAGGGGGTGGGGGGCTGAAGCTTTCTTT.

As regards this clone: Relative to the germline gene, one junction end is altered; a read error may explain this. The V call is TRBV20-1, the J call TRBJ2-4; no definite D call. In germline, CDR1 is DFQATT, CDR2 SNEGSKA (reference sequence). The CDR3 has 11 residues. The CDR3 loop reads CSARHSRYLHF. The DNA for the CDR3 is TGCAGTGCTAGACATTCGCGCTATCTGCACTTC.